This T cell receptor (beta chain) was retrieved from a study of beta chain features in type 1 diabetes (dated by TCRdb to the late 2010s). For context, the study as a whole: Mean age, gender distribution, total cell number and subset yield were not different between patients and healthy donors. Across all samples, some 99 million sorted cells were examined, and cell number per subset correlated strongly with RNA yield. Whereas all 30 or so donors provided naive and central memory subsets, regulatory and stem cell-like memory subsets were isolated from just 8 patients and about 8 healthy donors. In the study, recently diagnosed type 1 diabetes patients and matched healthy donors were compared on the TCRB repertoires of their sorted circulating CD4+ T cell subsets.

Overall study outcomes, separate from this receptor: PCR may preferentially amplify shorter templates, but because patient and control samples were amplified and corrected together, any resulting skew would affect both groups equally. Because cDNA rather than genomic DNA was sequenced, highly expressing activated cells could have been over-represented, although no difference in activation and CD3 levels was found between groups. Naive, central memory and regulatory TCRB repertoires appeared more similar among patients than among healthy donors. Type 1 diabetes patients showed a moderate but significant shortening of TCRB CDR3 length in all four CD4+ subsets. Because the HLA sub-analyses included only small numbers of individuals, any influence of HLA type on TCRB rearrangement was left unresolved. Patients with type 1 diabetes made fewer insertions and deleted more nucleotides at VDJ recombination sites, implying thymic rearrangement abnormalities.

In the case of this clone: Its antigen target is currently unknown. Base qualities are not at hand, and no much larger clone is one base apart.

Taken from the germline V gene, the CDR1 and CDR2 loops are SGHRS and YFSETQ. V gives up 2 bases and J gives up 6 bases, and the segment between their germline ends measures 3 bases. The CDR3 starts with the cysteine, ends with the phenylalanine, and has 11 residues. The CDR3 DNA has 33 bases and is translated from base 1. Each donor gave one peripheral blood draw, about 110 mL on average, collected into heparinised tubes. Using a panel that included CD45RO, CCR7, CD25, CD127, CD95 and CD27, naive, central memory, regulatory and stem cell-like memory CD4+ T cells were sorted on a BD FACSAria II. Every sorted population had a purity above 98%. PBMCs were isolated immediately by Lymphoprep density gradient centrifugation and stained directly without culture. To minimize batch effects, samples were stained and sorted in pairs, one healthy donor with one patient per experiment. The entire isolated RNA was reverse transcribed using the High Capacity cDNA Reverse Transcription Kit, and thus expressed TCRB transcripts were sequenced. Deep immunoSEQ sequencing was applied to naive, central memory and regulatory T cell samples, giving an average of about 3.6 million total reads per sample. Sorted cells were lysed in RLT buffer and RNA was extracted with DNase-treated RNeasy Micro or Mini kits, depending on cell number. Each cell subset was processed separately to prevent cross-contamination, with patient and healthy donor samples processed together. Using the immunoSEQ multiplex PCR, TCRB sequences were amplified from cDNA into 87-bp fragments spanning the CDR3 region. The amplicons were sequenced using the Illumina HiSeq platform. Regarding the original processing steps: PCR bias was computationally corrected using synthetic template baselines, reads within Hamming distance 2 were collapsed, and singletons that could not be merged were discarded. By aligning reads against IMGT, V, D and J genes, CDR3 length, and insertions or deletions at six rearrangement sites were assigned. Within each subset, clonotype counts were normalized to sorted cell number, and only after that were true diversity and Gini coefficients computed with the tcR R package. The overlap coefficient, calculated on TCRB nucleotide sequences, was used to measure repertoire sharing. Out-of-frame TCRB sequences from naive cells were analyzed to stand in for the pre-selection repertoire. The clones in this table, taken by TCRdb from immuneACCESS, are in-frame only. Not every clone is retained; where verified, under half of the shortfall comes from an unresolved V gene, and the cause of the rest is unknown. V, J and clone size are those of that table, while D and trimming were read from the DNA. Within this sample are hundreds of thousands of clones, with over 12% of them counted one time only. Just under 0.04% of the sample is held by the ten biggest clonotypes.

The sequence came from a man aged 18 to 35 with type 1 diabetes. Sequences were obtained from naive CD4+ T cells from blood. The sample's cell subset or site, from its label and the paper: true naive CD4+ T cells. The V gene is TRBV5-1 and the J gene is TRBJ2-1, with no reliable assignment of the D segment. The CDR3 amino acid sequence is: CASSFSNEQFF. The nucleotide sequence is TGCGCCAGCAGCTTCAGCAATGAGCAGTTCTTC.